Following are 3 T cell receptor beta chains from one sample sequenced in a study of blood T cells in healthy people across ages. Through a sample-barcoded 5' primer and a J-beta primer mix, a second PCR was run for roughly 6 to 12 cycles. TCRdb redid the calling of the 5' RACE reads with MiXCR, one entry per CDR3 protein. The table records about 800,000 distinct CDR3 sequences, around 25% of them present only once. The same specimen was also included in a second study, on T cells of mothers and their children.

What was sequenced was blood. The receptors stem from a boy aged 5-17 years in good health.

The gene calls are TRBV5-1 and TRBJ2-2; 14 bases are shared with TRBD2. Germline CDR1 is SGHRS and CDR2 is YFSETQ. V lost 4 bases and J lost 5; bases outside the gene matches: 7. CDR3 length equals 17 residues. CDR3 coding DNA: TGCGCCAGCAGCATAGAAGGGACTAGCGGGGGAACCGGGGAGCTGTTTTTT. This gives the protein CASSIEGTSGGTGELFF.

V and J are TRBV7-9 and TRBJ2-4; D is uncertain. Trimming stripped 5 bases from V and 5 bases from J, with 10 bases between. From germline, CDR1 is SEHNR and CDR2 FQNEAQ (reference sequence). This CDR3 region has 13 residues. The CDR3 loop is CASSPRSENIQYF. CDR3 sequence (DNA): TGTGCCAGCAGCCCTCGGTCAGAAAACATTCAGTACTTC.

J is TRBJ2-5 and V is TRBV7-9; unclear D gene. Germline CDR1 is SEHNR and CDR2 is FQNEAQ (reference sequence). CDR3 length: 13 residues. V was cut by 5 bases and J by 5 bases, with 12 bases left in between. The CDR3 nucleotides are TGTGCCAGCAGCCCTATAACTGGGGAGACCCAGTACTTC. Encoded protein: CASSPITGETQYF.